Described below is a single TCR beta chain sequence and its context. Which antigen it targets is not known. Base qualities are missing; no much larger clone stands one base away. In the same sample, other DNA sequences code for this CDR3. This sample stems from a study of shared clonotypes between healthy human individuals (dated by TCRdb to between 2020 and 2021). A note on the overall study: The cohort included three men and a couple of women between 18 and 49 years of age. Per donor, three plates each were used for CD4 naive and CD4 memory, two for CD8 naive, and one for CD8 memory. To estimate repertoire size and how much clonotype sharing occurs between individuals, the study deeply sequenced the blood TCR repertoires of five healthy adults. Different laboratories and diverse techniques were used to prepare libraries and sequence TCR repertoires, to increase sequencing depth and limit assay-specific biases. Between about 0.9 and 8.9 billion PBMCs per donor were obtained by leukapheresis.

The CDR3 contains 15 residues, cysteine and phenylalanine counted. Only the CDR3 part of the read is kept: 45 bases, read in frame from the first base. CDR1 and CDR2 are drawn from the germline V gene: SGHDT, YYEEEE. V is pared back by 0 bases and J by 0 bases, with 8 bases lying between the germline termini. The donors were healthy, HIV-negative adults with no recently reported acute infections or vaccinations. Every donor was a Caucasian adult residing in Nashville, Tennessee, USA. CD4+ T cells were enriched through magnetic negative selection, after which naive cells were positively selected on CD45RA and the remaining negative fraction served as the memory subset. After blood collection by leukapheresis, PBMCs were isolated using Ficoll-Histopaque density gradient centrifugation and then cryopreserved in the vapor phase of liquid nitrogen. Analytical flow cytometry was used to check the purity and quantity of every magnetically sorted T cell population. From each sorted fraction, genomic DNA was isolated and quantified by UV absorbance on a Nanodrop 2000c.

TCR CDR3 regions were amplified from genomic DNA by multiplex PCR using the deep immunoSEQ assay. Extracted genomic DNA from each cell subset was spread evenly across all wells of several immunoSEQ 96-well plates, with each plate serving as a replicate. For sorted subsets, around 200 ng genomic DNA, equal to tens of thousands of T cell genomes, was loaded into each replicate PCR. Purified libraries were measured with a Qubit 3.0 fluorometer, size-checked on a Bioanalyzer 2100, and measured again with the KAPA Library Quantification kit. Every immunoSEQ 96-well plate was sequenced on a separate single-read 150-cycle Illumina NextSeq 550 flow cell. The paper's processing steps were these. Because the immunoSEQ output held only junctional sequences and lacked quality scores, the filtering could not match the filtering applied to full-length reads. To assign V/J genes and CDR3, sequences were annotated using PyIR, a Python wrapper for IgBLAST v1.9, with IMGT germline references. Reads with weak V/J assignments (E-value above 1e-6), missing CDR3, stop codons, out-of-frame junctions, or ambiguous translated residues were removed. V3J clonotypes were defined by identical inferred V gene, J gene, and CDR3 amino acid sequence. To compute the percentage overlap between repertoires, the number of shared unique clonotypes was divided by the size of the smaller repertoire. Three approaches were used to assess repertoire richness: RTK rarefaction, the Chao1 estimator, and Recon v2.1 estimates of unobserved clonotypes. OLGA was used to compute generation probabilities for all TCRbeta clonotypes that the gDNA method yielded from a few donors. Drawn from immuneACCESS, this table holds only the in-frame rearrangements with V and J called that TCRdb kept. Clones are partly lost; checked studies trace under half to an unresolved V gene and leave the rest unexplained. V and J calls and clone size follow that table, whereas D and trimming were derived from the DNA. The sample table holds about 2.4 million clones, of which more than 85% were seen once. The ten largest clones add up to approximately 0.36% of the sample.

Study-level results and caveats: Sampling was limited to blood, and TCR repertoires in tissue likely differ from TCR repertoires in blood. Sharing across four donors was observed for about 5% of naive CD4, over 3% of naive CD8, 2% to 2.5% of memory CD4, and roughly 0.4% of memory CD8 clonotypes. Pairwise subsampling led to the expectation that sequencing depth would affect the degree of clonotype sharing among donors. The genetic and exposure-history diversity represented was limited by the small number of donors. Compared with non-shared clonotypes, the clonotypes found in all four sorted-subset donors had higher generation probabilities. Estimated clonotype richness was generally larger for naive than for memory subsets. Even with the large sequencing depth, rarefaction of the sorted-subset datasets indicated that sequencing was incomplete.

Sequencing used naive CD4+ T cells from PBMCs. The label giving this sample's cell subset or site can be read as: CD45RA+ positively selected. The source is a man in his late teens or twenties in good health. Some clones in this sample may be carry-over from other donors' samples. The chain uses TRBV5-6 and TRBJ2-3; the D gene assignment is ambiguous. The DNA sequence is TGTGCCAGCAGCTTGGGGCAGGCGAGCACAGATACGCAGTATTTT. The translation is CASSLGQASTDTQYF. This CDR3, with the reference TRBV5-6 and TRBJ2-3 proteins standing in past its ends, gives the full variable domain DAGVTQSPTHLIKTRGQQVTLRCSPKSGHDTVSWYQQALGQGPQFIFQYYEEEERQRGNFPDRFSGHQFPNYSSELNVNALLLGDSALYLCASSLGQASTDTQYFGPGTRLTVL.